The subject of this entry is one T cell receptor beta chain. What it binds is unknown. This sample was included in a study of cytomegalovirus exposure and HLA in healthy donors. Broader study findings: Rarity marked most TCR sequences, yet some public TCRs occurred in many donors.

The table came from immunoSEQ multiplex PCR; TCRdb's copy has only in-frame clones and leaves some out. The repertoire holds 150,000 to 250,000 clones, with 84% as singletons. V was pared by 6 bases and J by 3 bases, with 5 bases of the junction left unmatched. The CDR3 has 14 amino acids. The germline V gene encodes CDR1 MNHEY and CDR2 SMNVEV (reference sequence). The source of this sequence is a woman aged 25 to 39 in good health and CMV-seropositive. The sample comprised PBMCs. The rearrangement links TRBV27 to TRBJ2-7, with 10 bases fitting TRBD2. CDR3 protein: CASRGTSENYEQYF. CDR3 in DNA: TGTGCCAGCAGGGGGACTAGCGAGAACTACGAGCAGTACTTC.